The rows below give T cell receptor beta chains drawn from one sample of a study of shared clonotypes between healthy human individuals. Method: immunoSEQ multiplex PCR; TCRdb's copy keeps in-frame clones and lacks some. Of about 2,500,000 clones in the sample, 85% to 95% were seen once. The sequenced sample consisted of naive CD4+ T cells sorted from blood. These receptors originate from a young man in good health. The CDR3 runs from the conserved cysteine through the conserved F or W. D genes are given only for firm matches. Some rows mark clone size as missing; the rest say once, few, many or name a class of expanded clone.

NA,NA,TRBV5-4,TRBJ2-5,TGTGCCAGCAGCTTCAACAGAGCGCAAGAGACCCAGTACTTC,CASSFNRAQETQYF
NA,NA,TRBV30,TRBJ2-3,TGTGCCTGGAGTGCCGACAGGACCGCTAGCACAGATACGCAGTATTTT,CAWSADRTASTDTQYF
NA,NA,TRBV29-1,TRBJ1-2,TGCAGCGTTGCGGGGCAGGGGAGAGGCTACACCTTC,CSVAGQGRGYTF
NA,NA,TRBV11-3,TRBJ2-3,TGTGCCAGCAGCTCCGGACTCAAATCCACAGATACGCAGTATTTT,CASSSGLKSTDTQYF
NA,TRBD1,TRBV2,TRBJ2-7,TGTGCCAGCAGTGAGCAGGGGGACGTGAAGCAGTACTTC,CASSEQGDVKQYF
NA,NA,TRBV6-1,TRBJ1-3,TGTGCCAGCATCCGGGACGCGGGGGGAAACACCATATATTTT,CASIRDAGGNTIYF
NA,NA,TRBV9,TRBJ2-3,TGTGCCAGCAGCGTCCTCACGATGGGGGAAGATACGCAGTATTTT,CASSVLTMGEDTQYF
NA,TRBD1,TRBV5-1,TRBJ1-5,TGCGCCAGCAGCCAAACAGGGACAGGGAATCAGCCCCAGCATTTT,CASSQTGTGNQPQHF
NA,NA,TRBV29-1,TRBJ2-5,TGCAGCGTGGATAGCGGAGGCGGAGAGACCCAGTACTTC,CSVDSGGGETQYF
NA,NA,TRBV6-5,TRBJ2-1,TGTGCCAGCAAAGCGAGCTCCTACAATGAGCAGTTCTTC,CASKASSYNEQFF
NA,NA,TRBV5-1,TRBJ2-7,TGCGCCAGCAGCTCCCGGGGTCCGCTCTACGAGCAGTACTTC,CASSSRGPLYEQYF
NA,NA,TRBV7-2,TRBJ1-1,TGTGCCAGCAGCCTCGGGAGGAACACTGAAGCTTTCTTT,CASSLGRNTEAFF
NA,NA,TRBV10-3,TRBJ2-3,TGTGCCATCAGGGGAAATATCGGCGCGAGCCCAGATACGCAGTATTTT,CAIRGNIGASPDTQYF
NA,NA,TRBV5-1,TRBJ2-2,TGCGCCAGCAGCTTGGAGCGGCCGAACACCGGGGAGCTGTTTTTT,CASSLERPNTGELFF
NA,TRBD2,TRBV19,TRBJ2-1,TGTGCCAGTAGTGTTGACGGACCGGGACTAGCGGGGTACAATGAGCAGTTCTTC,CASSVDGPGLAGYNEQFF
NA,NA,TRBV27,TRBJ1-5,TGTGCCAGCAGTTTATCGGCGGGGAATCAGCCCCAGCATTTT,CASSLSAGNQPQHF
NA,TRBD2,TRBV18,TRBJ2-5,TGTGCCAGCTCACCGCCTGGACTAGCGGGGGAGACCCAGTACTTC,CASSPPGLAGETQYF
NA,NA,TRBV6-5,TRBJ1-1,TGTGCCAGCAGTTATCTGGGGAACACTGAAGCTTTCTTT,CASSYLGNTEAFF
NA,NA,TRBV5-6,TRBJ2-7,TGTGCCAGCAGTGGGGACCGAGGGTTACCCTACGAGCAGTACTTC,CASSGDRGLPYEQYF
NA,TRBD1,TRBV5-1,TRBJ1-5,TGCGCCAGCAGCCAGGAGGGACAGCCCAATCAGCCCCAGCATTTT,CASSQEGQPNQPQHF
NA,TRBD1,TRBV25-1,TRBJ2-7,TGTGCCAGCAGTGAATCCCTTACAGGGGGCCCCTACGAGCAGTACTTC,CASSESLTGGPYEQYF
NA,TRBD1,TRBV4-1,TRBJ1-4,TGCGCCAGCAGCCAAGCCAGGGGACAGGGAGTAGAAAAACTGTTTTTT,CASSQARGQGVEKLFF
once,NA,TRBV30,TRBJ2-5,TGTGCCTGGAGTGCTGGGATCTACCAAGAGACCCAGTACTTC,CAWSAGIYQETQYF
NA,NA,TRBV4-3,TRBJ1-6,TGCGCCAGCAGCCTGGGGAGGGAGTCACCCCTCCACTTT,CASSLGRESPLHF
NA,NA,TRBV7-9,TRBJ2-7,TGTGCCAGCAGCACGGGGACTCCTTTGGGCGAGCAGTACTTC,CASSTGTPLGEQYF
NA,NA,TRBV5-1,TRBJ2-3,TGCGCCAGCAGCTTGGGACTATCCTCCGGGACGCAGTATTTT,CASSLGLSSGTQYF
NA,TRBD1,TRBV7-2,TRBJ2-3,TGTGCCAGCAGCACAAGGGGGCTGGGCACAGATACGCAGTATTTT,CASSTRGLGTDTQYF
NA,TRBD1,TRBV6-6,TRBJ2-2,TGTGCCAGCAGTGGACAGGGGGCCGGGGAGCTGTTTTTT,CASSGQGAGELFF
NA,TRBD1,TRBV5-4,TRBJ2-5,TGTGCCAGCAGCTTGCGGACAGGGAAAAGACAAGAGACCCAGTACTTC,CASSLRTGKRQETQYF
NA,TRBD1,TRBV5-1,TRBJ2-5,TGCGCCAGCAGCTTGGGAGGGACAGGGGGCCTCGAGACCCAGTACTTC,CASSLGGTGGLETQYF
NA,NA,TRBV6-5,TRBJ1-1,TGTGCCAGCAGCCCCAGGAGTCTGATGAACACTGAAGCTTTCTTT,CASSPRSLMNTEAFF
NA,TRBD2,TRBV13,TRBJ2-7,TGTGCCAGCAGCTGGGCGGCTAGCGGTATATACGAGCAGTACTTC,CASSWAASGIYEQYF
NA,TRBD1,TRBV11-2,TRBJ2-7,TGTGCCAGCAGCTCCCACAGGGGGCAGGCCGGATACGAGCAGTACTTC,CASSSHRGQAGYEQYF
NA,TRBD2,TRBV7-2,TRBJ2-3,TGTGCCAGCAGCCCAAGACTAGCGGGAGGTTTTGCAGATACGCAGTATTTT,CASSPRLAGGFADTQYF
NA,TRBD2,TRBV5-4,TRBJ2-3,TGTGCCAGCAGCTTGGGGGAGACTAGCGGCACAGATACGCAGTATTTT,CASSLGETSGTDTQYF
NA,NA,TRBV30,TRBJ1-5,TGTGCCTGGAGTAGAAAGGGGCATGATCAGCCCCAGCATTTT,CAWSRKGHDQPQHF
NA,TRBD1,TRBV5-1,TRBJ2-1,TGCGCCAGCAGCTTCGAAGGACAGGGGAACAATGAGCAGTTCTTC,CASSFEGQGNNEQFF
NA,TRBD2,TRBV7-2,TRBJ2-1,TGTGCCAGCAGCTTAGCGTGGTCTAGCGGGAGCTCCTACAATGAGCAGTTCTTC,CASSLAWSSGSSYNEQFF
NA,NA,TRBV7-6,TRBJ1-2,TGTGCCAGCAGCCCGGGGGGAGGTGGTGGGAACTATGGCTACACCTTC,CASSPGGGGGNYGYTF
NA,TRBD2,TRBV18,TRBJ2-7,TGTGCCAGCTCACGGACTAGCGGGAGCTACGAGCAGTACTTC,CASSRTSGSYEQYF
NA,TRBD1,TRBV28,TRBJ1-3,TGTGCCAGCAGTACCTGGACAGGGGCAAAGTACGGAAACACCATATATTTT,CASSTWTGAKYGNTIYF